This T cell receptor (beta chain) came from a study of tumour-infiltrating T cells in Burkitt lymphoma (dated by TCRdb to about 2020). Some background on the complete study: When TCR repertoire data were correlated with clinical outcome, productive clonality turned out to predict both overall and progression-free survival, independent of established prognosticators, age at diagnosis among them.

From cysteine to phenylalanine, the CDR3 is 15 amino acids long. Only the CDR3 DNA is retained, 45 bases long and in frame from the first base. Trimming removed 5 bases from V and 1 base from J; the gene matches leave 5 bases unexplained. CDR1 and CDR2 are drawn from the germline V gene: MNHNS, SASEGT. This clone has a handful of counts. The antigen it binds to is not known. No clone much larger than this one lies a single base away; base qualities are absent. The library was generated by the immunoSEQ multiplex PCR assay. This is the immuneACCESS table as TCRdb keeps it, with only in-frame sequences that have V and J called. A part of the clones is gone; compared with another copy, unresolved V genes explain less than half, and the rest is unexplained. This sample holds about 7,600 clones; approximately 18% were observed only once. The ten largest account for 3% to 3.5% of the sample.

Sequencing was done on a sample of tumor tissue. The V and J genes are TRBV6-1 and TRBJ2-7; 10 bases in between match TRBD2. This receptor was identified in a human donor with diffuse large B-cell lymphoma. The nucleotide sequence is given as TGTGCCAGCAGTTCTAGCGGGAGTGGATCCTACGAGCAGTACTTC. It specifies CASSSSGSGSYEQYF.